This TCR beta chain was profiled in a study of PD-1 blockade in classical Hodgkin lymphoma. Study-level findings and limits: It was among complete responders that baseline diversity resembled that of newly diagnosed patients.

The CDR3 has 13 amino acids. From germline, CDR1 is SQVTM and CDR2 ANQGSEA. The V and J ends lost 4 bases and 4 bases, in that order; junction bases with no gene match: 5. Only in-frame clones appear in the TCRdb table, and some are missing; sequencing was by immunoSEQ multiplex PCR. This table has 7,000 or so clones, roughly 80% appearing once. Regarding time point: cycle 4 day 1 (C4D1), after more than 5 weeks of nivolumab. Brentuximab vedotin exposure varied among the patients, all of whom had relapsed after autologous stem cell transplantation. As for this clone: Its antigen is unidentified.

The chain recombines TRBV29-1 with TRBJ2-5; 8 bases are shared with TRBD2. The sequences come from peripheral blood mononuclear cells (PBMCs), collected before the fourth cycle of nivolumab. This clonotype was obtained from a human donor with classical Hodgkin lymphoma. This CDR3 reads CSVVGGVRETQYF. The CDR3 DNA follows: TGCAGCGTTGTCGGGGGGGTAAGAGAGACCCAGTACTTC. Full variable domain (rest looked up from reference TRBV29-1 and TRBJ2-5): SAVISQKPSRDICQRGTSLTIQCQVDSQVTMMFWYRQQPGQSLTLIATANQGSEATYESGFVIDKFPISRPNLTFSTLTVSNMSPEDSSIYLCSVVGGVRETQYFGPGTRLLVL.